The entry below describes one T cell receptor beta chain. Authors' processing steps: By means of reference gene primer amplification, nucleated cell counts were estimated. Profiling relied on immunoSEQ multiplex PCR, and the TCRdb table lists in-frame clones only, not all of them. V, J and clone size derive from that table, while D and trimming were established from the DNA sequence. The sample carries just under 80,000 clones, 88% recorded once. These data originate in a study of blood T cell repertoires in COVID-19. Study overall: In each case, the material was cDNA or gDNA derived from T cells, B-cell-depleted T cells, or PBMCs.

The sample comprised peripheral blood. The source of this sequence is a human donor in a cohort sampled during active COVID-19.

CDR3 nucleotides: TGTGCCAGCAGCCAACCTTGGGAGGGAGGTAGCACTGAAGCTTTCTTT. It yields the protein CASSQPWEGGSTEAFF. This chain links TRBV4-2 with TRBJ1-1; no reliable D call. CDR3 size: 16 residues. Looked up from germline, CDR1 is LGHNA and CDR2 is YNFKEQ. V was cut by 2 bases and J by 4 bases, with 17 bases left in between.